This T cell receptor (beta chain) was recorded in a study of identical twins listed by TCRdb under 2016. At the level of the whole study: To test whether fetal clonotypes persist, the study used deep sequencing on TCR alpha and beta repertoires from monozygotic twins, unrelated adults of various ages, and cord blood. To rule out contamination, replicate twin experiments were performed at different times with different library preparation protocols. The full study reports these points: In beta out-of-frame sequences, excess twin sharing was weaker, because having fewer shared sequences lowered the signal-to-noise ratio. Compared with coincidental sharing between unrelated individuals, out-of-frame TCR alpha sequences shared between twins had an excess of sequences with low generation probability. Because the same donors could not be followed over many years, the conclusions relied on cross-sectional statistical analysis. Out-of-frame TCR alpha sharing in monozygotic twins was systematically underestimated by recombination models, whereas sharing between unrelated individuals was in agreement with the recombination models. Abundant cord blood beta clonotypes had fewer insertions, young adult naive repertoires showed a similar but weaker trend, and memory repertoires showed no such trend. Invariant T cells such as MAIT and iNKT could partly confound zero-insertion analyses, although diverse VJ usage argued against such confounding for most clonotypes.

A word on this clonotype: There is no known antigen for this receptor. No much larger clonotype is one base removed from it; base qualities were not supplied.

Libraries were built with 5' RACE. Sequencing relied on an Illumina HiSeq 2000. A universal primer binding site was introduced by template switching, and a unique molecular identifier was present in the final cDNA, enabling accurate counting of TCR cDNA molecules. First-strand cDNA for TCR alpha and beta chains was synthesized from specific primers in the conserved constant-segment region. To control for contamination, each cDNA library was double barcoded with a SMART-Mk sample barcode plus Illumina barcodes. TruSeq adapter sequences and Illumina sample barcodes were added in two successive PCR steps. TCR alpha and beta cDNA libraries were sequenced on the Illumina HiSeq platform with custom primers. Processing in the source paper ran as follows. MiGEC was used to process raw reads and extract unique molecular identifiers, and MiXCR was used to find CDR3 positions. Recombination models were inferred per individual with the repgenHMM and IGoR tools using an EM algorithm. The analysis of shared clonotypes was done with the tcR package in R, with sharing normalized by the product of cloneset sizes. To study raw recombination free of thymic and clonal selection effects, out-of-frame nonproductive sequences were analyzed. The public reads were run again by TCRdb, first through fastp at Q25 and then through MiXCR, and only productive beta chains were kept. Identical CDR3 protein sequences are pooled into one entry, listed with their most common genes and DNA. TCRdb, not the original authors, processed these V and J calls. The sample data list 1.5 million to 2 million distinct CDR3 sequences, and about 32% of these were observed just once. The ten top clones hold around 0.25% of the sample.

From the germline V gene, CDR1 is SNHLY and CDR2 is FYNNEI. V lost 2 bases and J lost 3 bases; the stretch between them is 8 bases long. The CDR3 has 14 amino acids, counting the end cysteine and phenylalanine. CDR3 DNA only is kept here, 42 bases in frame from base 1. Every donor was a healthy Caucasian. The receptor was isolated from a newborn girl in good health. The chain is assembled from TRBV2 and TRBJ1-5, with TRBD1 tentatively as D gene (6 bases match). Sequences were obtained from cord blood. DNA sequence: TGTGCCAGCAGTGAACGGGGACACAATCAGCCCCAGCATTTT. It specifies CASSERGHNQPQHF.